There are a few counts of the clone carrying this TCR beta chain. What it binds is unknown. The method was immunoSEQ multiplex PCR; TCRdb's version includes in-frame clones alone and lacks a portion of them. This table holds 40,000 to 60,000 clones, about 80% found once. This CDR3 has 15 amino acids. V shed 5 bases and J shed 0 bases, with 10 bases lying between them. Germline V gene sequence: CDR1 SNHLY, CDR2 FYNNEI. This record comes from a study of radiation and T cells in renal cell carcinoma. Whole-study context: Nephrectomy followed 15 Gy stereotactic body radiation by 4 weeks.

Time point described: blood 2 weeks post-SBRT. Treatment here: 15 Gy SBRT to primary tumor, nephrectomy 4 weeks later. Serial blood draws occurred at baseline and 2 and 4 weeks post-SBRT. Clear cell pathology was present in this patient's renal cell carcinoma. Whole-study results and caveats: From baseline, blood top tumor clonotypes peaked at 2 weeks post-radiation.

The chain carries TRBV2 and TRBJ1-4; D not resolved. Sequencing used blood, obtained from a patient whose treatment included radiotherapy and nephrectomy. The clonotype was recovered from a woman aged 70-85 years with renal cell carcinoma. Here the CDR3 reads CASSPLASTNEKLFF. The CDR3 region has the DNA TGTGCCAGCAGTCCCTTGGCCTCAACTAATGAAAAACTGTTTTTT. Combining the CDR3 with reference TRBV2 and TRBJ1-4 gives the whole variable domain EPEVTQTPSHQVTQMGQEVILRCVPISNHLYFYWYRQILGQKVEFLVSFYNNEISEKSEIFDDQFSVERPDGSNFTLKIRSTKLEDSAMYFCASSPLASTNEKLFFGSGTQLSVL.